The 30 T cell receptor beta chains given below trace back to one sample, sequenced in a study of CD8+ T cells in alopecia areata. Treatment meaning: oral pan-JAK inhibitor, 5-10 mg twice daily. cDNA serving as the sequencing template came from extracted, reverse transcribed RNA. Only in-frame clones appear in the TCRdb table, and some are missing; sequencing was by immunoSEQ multiplex PCR. The repertoire holds 150,000 to 200,000 clones, with 60% as singletons. Sequencing was performed on CD4+ T cells sorted from blood, taken at week 24, from a patient treated with tofacitinib. The receptors shown here come from a human donor with alopecia areata.

In this sample, this clone turned up a few times. The chain links TRBV29-1 to TRBJ2-7, with TRBD1 as a possible D gene (5 bases). Germline CDR1 and CDR2: SQVTM and ANQGSEA. V was pared by 4 bases and J by 1 base, with 11 bases between. The CDR3 has 13 amino acids. The CDR3 spells CSVVLGHSYEQYF. In DNA form, the CDR3 reads TGCAGCGTTGTCTTGGGGCATTCCTACGAGCAGTACTTC.

The chain has TRBV29-1 and TRBJ2-5; D gene uncertain. Trimming took 4 bases from V and 4 from J, leaving 7 bases between them. The CDR3 has 11 amino acids. CDR1 and CDR2 (germline): SQVTM, ANQGSEA. CDR3 protein: CSVGGPETQYF. In DNA form, the CDR3 reads TGCAGCGTTGGAGGTCCAGAGACCCAGTACTTC.

This clone has only a few counts. The chain couples TRBV18 to TRBJ1-1, with 10 positions matching TRBD1. The V segment lost 4 bases and the J segment 5 bases; nucleotides outside the gene matches: 4. CDR3 length: 14 amino acids. Per germline, CDR1 KGHSH and CDR2 LQKENI. CDR3 in DNA: TGTGCCAGCTCACTTAGGACAGGGGGTACTGAAGCTTTCTTT. It codes for CASSLRTGGTEAFF.

In its sample, this clone was seen a few times. The chain carries TRBV2 and TRBJ1-2; the D is unclear. Trimming took off 11 bases at V and 3 bases at J, with 19 bases between the two ends. CDR3 length: 14 amino acids. Germline V gene data show CDR1 as SNHLY and CDR2 as FYNNEI. This CDR3 reads CAGVKGKRDYGYTF. The DNA for the CDR3 is TGTGCCGGGGTAAAGGGAAAGAGAGACTATGGCTACACCTTC.

This clone was observed a few times. The genes are TRBV14 and TRBJ2-3, with 7 bases lining up with TRBD1. Germline V lookup: CDR1 SGHDN, CDR2 FVKESK. This CDR3 has 16 amino acids. The junction had 7 bases not matched to a gene; V was cut back by 3 bases and J by 1 base. This CDR3 reads CASSHRQGSGTDTQYF. The DNA of the CDR3 is TGTGCCAGCAGCCACCGACAGGGCTCGGGCACAGATACGCAGTATTTT.

This chain connects TRBV25-1 to TRBJ2-7; TRBD2 agrees at 8 bases. J lost 5 bases, V lost 3 bases, and 12 bases had no gene match. CDR1 and CDR2 (germline): MGHDK, SYGVNS. This CDR3 comprises 16 residues. The CDR3 protein is CASSDLDGLARDEQYF. CDR3 in DNA: TGTGCCAGCAGTGACCTGGATGGACTAGCCCGCGACGAGCAGTACTTC.

The chain recombines TRBV6-1 with TRBJ1-1, with unresolved D. This CDR3 is built from 12 residues. Germline V gene sequence: CDR1 MNHNS, CDR2 SASEGT. V lost 2 bases and J 6 bases, leaving 7 bases between the germline ends. DNA of the CDR3: TGTGCCAGCAGTGAAATTGGTCCTGAAGCTTTCTTT. Protein: CASSEIGPEAFF.

This chain connects TRBV30 to TRBJ1-1; D gene unclear. CDR3 size: 11 residues. The V end was cut by 1 base, the J end by 6 bases, with 6 bases between. The germline gives CDR1 GTSNPN, CDR2 SVGIG (reference sequence). DNA for the CDR3: TGTGCCTGGAGTGACTTCGCTGAAGCTTTCTTT. Translating gives CAWSDFAEAFF.

The chain combines TRBV25-1 with TRBJ2-5; 8 bases agree with TRBD1. The junction had 6 bases not matched to a gene; V was cut back by 4 bases and J by 5 bases. Germline V gene lookup returns CDR1 MGHDK and CDR2 SYGVNS. The CDR3 length is 14 residues. Here the CDR3 reads CASSVRGRGETQYF. For the CDR3, the DNA is TGTGCCAGCAGTGTCAGGGGGCGAGGGGAGACCCAGTACTTC.

The gene calls are TRBV7-2 and TRBJ2-7, with D unclear. This CDR3 has 13 amino acids. Trimming stripped 4 bases from V and 5 bases from J, with 12 bases between. From germline, CDR1 is SGHTA and CDR2 FQGNSA. The DNA for the CDR3 is TGTGCCAGCAGCTCCCGGGCCAAGGACGAGCAGTACTTC. Translating it yields CASSSRAKDEQYF.

The chain carries TRBV25-1 and TRBJ2-5; a possible D gene is TRBD1 (5 bases). Germline V gene lookup returns CDR1 MGHDK and CDR2 SYGVNS. The CDR3 is made up of 13 amino acids. V lost 7 bases to trimming and J lost 2 bases, with 11 bases between them. This chain's CDR3 is CASIGAGQETQYF. The CDR3 DNA is TGTGCCAGCATTGGGGCCGGGCAAGAGACCCAGTACTTC.

This clone was seen more than once but under ten times. V and J are TRBV5-5 and TRBJ1-6; D may be TRBD1 (5 bases). The length of the CDR3 is 17 residues. V gave up 4 bases and J gave up 7 bases, with 21 bases separating them. Germline CDR1 SGHKS, CDR2 YYEKEE (reference sequence). The DNA for the CDR3 is TGTGCCAGCAGCAATATTTTGATCGGGACGGTAAATTCACCCCTCCACTTT. Translation gives CASSNILIGTVNSPLHF.

There are a few counts of this clone. The V and J genes are TRBV29-1 and TRBJ2-7, with D uncertain. The V gene's germline CDR1 is SQVTM and CDR2 ANQGSEA. The CDR3 loop spans 12 amino acids. Trimming removed 4 bases at V and 2 bases at J, with 9 bases between. Written as DNA, the CDR3 is TGCAGCGTTGTGAGCAGGACCTACGAGCAGTACTTC. Residues: CSVVSRTYEQYF.

This clone has a handful of counts. V gene TRBV23-1 combines with J gene TRBJ2-5; TRBD1 is a possible D gene (5 bases). TRBV23-1 is an open reading frame whose function is uncertain. CDR3 length equals 14 residues. Deletions cut 4 bases from V and 5 bases from J, with 14 bases between. CDR3 in DNA: TGCGCCAGCAGTCGTAGGGGATGGTACGAGACCCAGTACTTC. This gives the protein CASSRRGWYETQYF.

Here the CDR3 reads CASSPRGGGRASEAFF. CDR3 nucleotide sequence: TGTGCCAGCAGCCCACGTGGGGGTGGTAGGGCCAGTGAAGCTTTCTTT. This chain uses TRBV7-8 with TRBJ1-1, with D possibly matching TRBD1 (5 bases). CDR3 length: 16 amino acids. Germline values: CDR1 SGHVS, CDR2 FQNEAQ. Trimming removed 5 bases from V and 7 bases from J, with 23 bases in between.

This sequence joins TRBV7-2 and TRBJ2-7; TRBD2 agrees at 11 bases. From germline, CDR1 is SGHTA and CDR2 FQGNSA. This CDR3 contains 15 residues. The junction had 3 bases not matched to a gene; V was cut back by 3 bases and J by 2 bases. CDR3 in amino acids: CASSLTSGEAYEQYF. The CDR3 DNA follows: TGTGCCAGCAGCTTGACTAGCGGGGAGGCCTACGAGCAGTACTTC.

In the case of this clone: Likely a read error: the CDR3 ends without its conserved phenylalanine or tryptophan. The V and J genes are TRBV5-1 and TRBJ2-7; D is perhaps TRBD1 (6 bases). The CDR3 runs to 19 residues. V was cut by 5 bases and J by 0 bases, with 27 bases left in between. Germline CDR1 is SGHRS and CDR2 is YFSETQ. The CDR3 nucleotides are TGCGCCAGCAGATCCCTGCCTTTGGGGGTCGGGACATACTCCTACGAGCAGTACCTC. Its translation: CASRSLPLGVGTYSYEQYL.

The chain has TRBV27 and TRBJ1-1; no clear D gene. CDR1 is MNHEY and CDR2 is SMNVEV in the germline V gene (reference sequence). This CDR3 region has 14 residues. V lost 0 bases, J lost 0 bases, and 5 bases lay in between. This chain's CDR3 is CASSLSSVNTEAFF. The CDR3 DNA is TGTGCCAGCAGTTTATCGTCAGTGAACACTGAAGCTTTCTTT.

This chain uses TRBV10-3 with TRBJ1-1; D unclear. V lost 2 bases and J 3 bases, leaving 4 bases between the germline ends. Germline CDR1 ENHRY, CDR2 SYGVKD. The CDR3 runs to 12 residues. The CDR3 loop reads CAISETDTEAFF. CDR3 DNA: TGTGCCATCAGTGAGACCGACACTGAAGCTTTCTTT.

The rearrangement links TRBV5-1 to TRBJ2-7, with 9 bases lining up with TRBD2. V lost 2 bases to trimming and J lost 2 bases; unmatched junction nucleotides: 5. Germline-derived CDR1 and CDR2 are SGHRS and YFSETQ. This CDR3 has 15 residues. CDR3 coding DNA: TGCGCCAGCAGCTTTTCGACTAGCGGAGCCTACGAGCAGTACTTC. It is translated as CASSFSTSGAYEQYF.

This clone was counted between two and nine times. This rearrangement joins TRBV29-1 to TRBJ2-7, with D tentatively TRBD1 (6 bases). V lost 1 base to trimming and J lost 0 bases, with 7 bases between them. CDR1 SQVTM and CDR2 ANQGSEA come from the germline V gene. CDR3 length: 13 amino acids. CDR3 sequence (DNA): TGCAGCGTTGAAGGGACAGTCTCCTACGAGCAGTACTTC. Its translation is CSVEGTVSYEQYF.

The chain links TRBV7-2 to TRBJ2-2; weak D call: TRBD1 (6 bases). The CDR3 length is 15 residues. Trimming cost V 5 bases and J 2 bases, with 12 bases left between them. Germline CDR1 and CDR2: SGHTA and FQGNSA. This CDR3 is CASSEVRGNTGELFF. The DNA of the CDR3 is TGTGCCAGCAGCGAGGTCAGGGGCAACACCGGGGAGCTGTTTTTT.

The J gene is TRBJ2-2, the V gene TRBV7-2; unclear D gene. Trimming cost V 3 bases and J 7 bases, with 6 bases left between them. CDR1 and CDR2 (germline): SGHTA, FQGNSA. This CDR3 has 12 amino acids. The CDR3 loop is CASSFLIGELFF. The CDR3 DNA follows: TGTGCCAGCAGCTTCCTCATCGGGGAGCTGTTTTTT.

The chain combines TRBV29-1 with TRBJ2-7; D may be TRBD1 or TRBD2 (6 bases each). CDR1 and CDR2 from the germline V gene are SQVTM and ANQGSEA. The CDR3 runs 10 residues. In nucleotides, the CDR3 is TGCAGTGTGAGGGGGGACGAGCAGTACTTC. This gives the protein CSVRGDEQYF.

The chain couples TRBV5-1 to TRBJ2-7; no firm D call. Trimming removed 1 base at V and 2 bases at J, with 10 bases between. Per the germline V gene, CDR1 is SGHRS and CDR2 is YFSETQ. The CDR3 has 14 amino acids. The CDR3 DNA reads as TGCGCCAGCAGCTTGACAGTCAGCACCTACGAGCAGTACTTC. This translates into CASSLTVSTYEQYF.

V gene TRBV27 combines with J gene TRBJ1-5, with 10 bases fitting TRBD1. Germline loops: CDR1 MNHEY, CDR2 SMNVEV (reference sequence). The J segment lost 2 bases and the V segment lost 6 bases, leaving 4 bases of the junction unmatched. The CDR3 contains 15 residues. In nucleotides, the CDR3 is TGTGCCAGCAGACCTGGGACAGGGGGCAATCAGCCCCAGCATTTT. As protein: CASRPGTGGNQPQHF.

This rearrangement joins TRBV30 to TRBJ2-4; 8 positions agree with TRBD1. CDR3 size: 16 residues. Per germline, CDR1 GTSNPN and CDR2 SVGIG (reference sequence). V shed 0 bases, J shed 1 base, and the junction held 5 bases outside the gene matches. The CDR3 DNA sequence: TGTGCCTGGAGTGTCGGCAGGGGGCTCGCCAAAAACATTCAGTACTTC. This gives the protein CAWSVGRGLAKNIQYF.

This clone was observed a few times. The chain is built from TRBV7-8 and TRBJ2-1; a weak D match, TRBD2 (5 bases). Germline V lookup: CDR1 SGHVS, CDR2 FQNEAQ. V was shortened by 7 bases and J by 13 bases, with 17 bases between the two germline ends. This CDR3 spans 12 amino acids. CDR3 sequence (DNA): TGTGCCAGCATCCCACAAGAGGGTCGTCAGTTCTTC. Its translation is CASIPQEGRQFF.

This sequence joins TRBV5-1 and TRBJ1-1; 9 bases are a match to TRBD1. The CDR3 is made up of 14 amino acids. Germline V gene lookup returns CDR1 SGHRS and CDR2 YFSETQ. After removal of 4 bases from V and 7 bases from J, the junction contained 8 bases not matched to a gene. CDR3 loop: CASSRDRAEDEAFF. CDR3 bases: TGCGCCAGCAGCCGGGACAGGGCCGAGGATGAAGCTTTCTTT.

V usage is TRBV30 and J usage is TRBJ2-7; 8 bases are a match to TRBD1. The CDR3 consists of 14 residues. The trim removed 0 bases at V and 4 bases at J, leaving 5 bases unmatched. From germline, CDR1 is GTSNPN and CDR2 SVGIG (reference sequence). The chain's CDR3 is CAWSVPDRDYEQYF. CDR3 sequence (DNA): TGTGCCTGGAGTGTACCGGACAGGGATTACGAGCAGTACTTC.